Sequencing of this TCR beta chain was carried out in a study of patients and donors after allogeneic stem cell transplantation. This clonotype was counted at least ten times. TCRdb used MiXCR to reprocess the RT-PCR reads, holding one entry per CDR3 protein. The sample consists of roughly 150,000 distinct CDR3 sequences, 24% of them appearing once. V lost 1 base to trimming and J lost 3 bases; unmatched junction nucleotides: 6. The CDR3 covers 15 residues. The V gene's germline CDR1 is SGHRS and CDR2 YFSETQ. V and J are TRBV5-1 and TRBJ1-1, with 7 bases matching TRBD1. The TCR was taken from a human donor who was either an allogeneic HSCT recipient or a stem cell or donor lymphocyte infusion donor (not recorded which). It is not recorded whose cells these are; they may come from a transplant donor. The sequenced sample consisted of blood, either unsorted or a sorted T cell fraction (not recorded which). CDR3 protein: CASSLLTGRDTEAFF. The CDR3 DNA reads as TGCGCCAGCAGCTTGTTGACAGGGAGGGACACTGAAGCTTTCTTT.